Listed below are T cell receptor beta chains from one sample, sequenced in a study of T-cell reconstitution after alpha-beta-depleted transplantation in children. A single record per CDR3 protein comes from TCRdb applying MiXCR to the PCR reads. The data show about 240,000 distinct CDR3 sequences, with under 30% seen just once and approximately 2.5% held by the top ten. Source: PBMCs, taken before TCRalphabeta/CD19-depleted stem cell transplant. The receptors were gathered from a girl aged 2 to 10 with Fanconi anemia, due to receive a stem cell transplant. Each CDR3 is given with its conserved first and last residue. Each record gives: clone size, V gene, D gene, J gene, CDR3 protein, CDR3 DNA. The D gene is left open where the match is weak. Clone size is stated in some rows and not others, as once, few, many or a class when expanded.

many	TRBV28	NA	TRBJ1-5	CASSLGVSNQPQHF	TGTGCCAGCAGTTTGGGAGTAAGCAATCAGCCCCAGCATTTT
NA	TRBV4-1	NA	TRBJ2-2	CASSQENGLAVAGELFF	TGCGCCAGCAGCCAAGAAAACGGATTAGCGGTAGCCGGGGAGCTGTTTTTT
many	TRBV29-1	NA	TRBJ2-1	CSVDSYGDEQFF	TGCAGCGTTGACTCGTACGGGGATGAGCAGTTCTTC
many	TRBV25-1	TRBD2	TRBJ2-7	CASSEISGRARQYF	TGTGCCAGCAGTGAAATTAGCGGGAGGGCCAGGCAGTACTTC
few	TRBV15	NA	TRBJ1-1	CATSRDKAGTNTEAFF	TGTGCCACCAGCAGAGACAAGGCAGGGACGAACACTGAAGCTTTCTTT
NA	TRBV11-2	TRBD2	TRBJ2-1	CASSLFRRSGSIGNEQFF	TGTGCCAGCAGCTTATTTCGGAGGAGCGGGAGTATCGGCAATGAGCAGTTCTTC
NA	TRBV7-9	NA	TRBJ2-1	CASSLTLGTVEQFF	TGTGCCAGCAGCTTAACCCTAGGGACGGTAGAGCAGTTCTTC
many	TRBV9	NA	TRBJ2-3	CASSVVGREDTQYF	TGTGCCAGCAGCGTAGTAGGCCGGGAGGATACGCAGTATTTT
many	TRBV9	TRBD1	TRBJ2-5	CASSAYLGQGEETQYF	TGTGCCAGCAGCGCGTATCTGGGACAGGGAGAAGAGACCCAGTACTTC
many	TRBV11-2	NA	TRBJ2-5	CASSLVSARGPETQYF	TGTGCCAGCAGCTTAGTATCTGCCCGGGGACCCGAGACCCAGTACTTC
few	TRBV5-1	TRBD2	TRBJ2-5	CASSLDPGLAQTQYF	TGCGCCAGCAGCTTGGATCCGGGACTAGCCCAGACCCAGTACTTC
NA	TRBV5-4	NA	TRBJ2-7	CAISPGLGGGPYEQYF	TGTGCCATCAGCCCTGGCCTAGGGGGAGGGCCCTACGAGCAGTACTTC
many	TRBV12-3/TRBV12-4	TRBD2	TRBJ2-7	CASASGGGIYEQYF	TGTGCCAGCGCATCGGGGGGAGGGATTTACGAGCAGTACTTC
NA	TRBV5-1	NA	TRBJ2-7	CASSLARDSSSYEQYF	TGCGCCAGCAGCTTAGCCCGGGACTCGAGCTCCTACGAGCAGTACTTC
NA	TRBV20-1	NA	TRBJ2-2	CSASSRVDTGELFF	TGCAGTGCTAGTTCTAGGGTAGACACCGGGGAGCTGTTTTTT
many	TRBV29-1	TRBD2	TRBJ2-7	CSVGLAGAYEQYF	TGCAGCGTCGGACTAGCGGGAGCTTACGAGCAGTACTTC
many	TRBV20-1	TRBD1	TRBJ2-7	CSAAGTGGYEQYF	TGCAGTGCTGCCGGGACAGGGGGCTACGAGCAGTACTTC
many	TRBV28	TRBD1	TRBJ2-7	CASSSDRGEDEQYF	TGTGCCAGCAGTTCGGACAGGGGTGAGGACGAGCAGTACTTC
many	TRBV7-2	TRBD1	TRBJ2-2	CASSLVGTGPEGELFF	TGTGCCAGCAGCTTAGTTGGGACAGGGCCGGAGGGGGAGCTGTTTTTT
NA	TRBV21-1	NA	TRBJ2-7	CASSKGMGDRPLFYEQYF	TGTGCCAGCAGCAAAGGTATGGGGGACCGTCCCCTATTCTACGAGCAGTACTTC
NA	TRBV20-1	NA	TRBJ2-2	CSAPNPSRLDGELFF	TGCAGTGCTCCGAACCCTAGCAGGCTGGATGGGGAGCTGTTTTTT